This entry lists 20 T cell receptor beta chains sequenced from one sample in a study of T-cell memory formation after mild COVID-19. TCRdb recomputed calls from the 5' RACE reads with MiXCR, one row per CDR3 protein. The table lists hundreds of thousands of distinct CDR3 sequences, about 22% of them singletons. Sequences were obtained from PBMCs or a T cell subset sorted from them (not recorded which). All receptors come from an adult woman who had mild COVID-19 (a few samples of this study predate the infection). Cell type and time point are not known.

V gene TRBV5-1 combines with J gene TRBJ1-2; D might be TRBD1 (5 bases). The germline V and J ends were trimmed by 3 bases and 5 bases, with 14 bases remaining between them. CDR1 SGHRS and CDR2 YFSETQ come from the germline V gene. The CDR3 has 14 amino acids. CDR3 region: CASSSPGRLYGYTF. CDR3 nucleotide sequence: TGCGCCAGCAGCTCGCCGGGACGGTTGTATGGCTACACCTTC. Complete variable domain (other parts from reference TRBV5-1 and TRBJ1-2): KAGVTQTPRYLIKTRGQQVTLSCSPISGHRSVSWYQQTPGQGLQFLFEYFSETQRNKGNFPGRFSGRQFSNSRSEMNVSTLELGDSALYLCASSSPGRLYGYTFGSGTRLTVV.

This clonotype was seen a single time. The V gene is TRBV24-1, the J gene TRBJ2-1; D call uncertain. V was clipped by 1 base and J by 7 bases, with 4 bases between them. CDR3 length: 12 residues. Germline CDR1 is KGHDR and CDR2 is SFDVKD. CDR3 sequence: CATSDFKNEQFF. Here the CDR3 DNA reads TGTGCCACCAGTGATTTCAAAAATGAGCAGTTCTTC.

This clonotype has a handful of counts. This chain connects TRBV20-1 to TRBJ1-3; D not certain. The germline V and J ends were trimmed by 2 bases and 0 bases, with 5 bases remaining between them. From germline, CDR1 is DFQATT and CDR2 SNEGSKA (reference sequence). This CDR3 contains 13 residues. CDR3 in DNA: TGCAGTGCTAGAACGAACTCTGGAAACACCATATATTTT. This codes for CSARTNSGNTIYF.

The chain combines TRBV20-1 with TRBJ2-7, with D hard to call. Looked up from germline, CDR1 is DFQATT and CDR2 is SNEGSKA (reference sequence). The germline V and J ends were trimmed by 4 bases and 2 bases, with 15 bases remaining between them. This CDR3 spans 14 amino acids. The CDR3 spells CSAKWDGNPYEQYF. DNA for the CDR3: TGCAGTGCTAAATGGGATGGAAACCCCTACGAGCAGTACTTC.

This clonotype was seen a handful of times. V usage is TRBV12-3 or TRBV12-4 and J usage is TRBJ2-2; D unresolved. The CDR3 consists of 14 residues. The V end lost 3 bases, the J end lost 2 bases, and 7 bases lay between the germline ends. CDR3 sequence: CASSLWHNTGELFF. As DNA, the CDR3 is TGTGCCAGCAGTTTGTGGCACAACACCGGGGAGCTGTTTTTT.

The sample holds a few counts of this clonotype. This chain connects TRBV29-1 to TRBJ2-1, with TRBD1 matching 8 bases. Germline lookup yields CDR1 SQVTM and CDR2 ANQGSEA. V shed 7 bases and J 8 bases; nucleotides not matched to a gene: 22. The CDR3 sequence is 17 residues long. CDR3: CSGRGAGGQGRWYEQFF. CDR3 coding DNA: TGCAGCGGAAGGGGGGCTGGCGGACAGGGCCGGTGGTATGAGCAGTTCTTC.

This chain joins TRBV7-6 and TRBJ2-7; 10 bases fit TRBD2. This CDR3 comprises 18 residues. Trimming took 2 bases from V and 0 from J; bases not matched to a gene: 10. In germline, CDR1 is SGHVS, CDR2 FNYEAQ. The CDR3 spells CASSLSRGSGGLSYEQYF. The CDR3 DNA reads TGTGCCAGCAGCTTATCACGGGGTAGCGGGGGGCTCTCCTACGAGCAGTACTTC.

V and J are TRBV7-3 and TRBJ1-5; D is unresolved. With 5 bases removed from V and 11 bases from J, the gap between germline ends came to 10 bases. The CDR3 runs 11 residues. Germline V gives CDR1 SGHTA, CDR2 FQGTGA. CDR3 loop: CASSPRKAQHF. Here the CDR3 DNA reads TGTGCCAGCAGCCCCAGAAAGGCCCAGCATTTT.

This clonotype was recorded a few times. This rearrangement joins TRBV20-1 to TRBJ2-1; TRBD2 is a possible D gene (6 bases). This CDR3 region has 13 residues. Trimming took off 5 bases at V and 4 bases at J, with 12 bases between the two ends. The germline CDR1 and CDR2 sequences are DFQATT and SNEGSKA (reference sequence). Here the CDR3 reads CSAHRDFYNEQFF. In DNA form, the CDR3 reads TGCAGTGCTCACCGGGACTTTTACAATGAGCAGTTCTTC.

For the CDR3, the DNA is TGTGCCAGCAGCGCCCAGCAGGGACATGATGGTTACAATGAGCAGTTCTTC. Amino acid sequence: CASSAQQGHDGYNEQFF. V is TRBV9 and J is TRBJ2-1, with TRBD1 as a possible D gene (6 bases). This CDR3 is built from 17 residues. V was cut by 3 bases and J by 4 bases, with 20 bases left in between. In germline, CDR1 is SGDLS, CDR2 YYNGEE. The entire variable domain, with the rest obtained from reference TRBV9 and TRBJ2-1, is as follows: DSGVTQTPKHLITATGQRVTLRCSPRSGDLSVYWYQQSLDQGLQFLIQYYNGEERAKGNILERFSAQQFPDLHSELNLSSLELGDSALYFCASSAQQGHDGYNEQFFGPGTRLTVL.

This clonotype was found a few times. The chain is built from TRBV6-2 or TRBV6-3 and TRBJ2-7, with unresolved D. Trimming took 0 bases from V and 6 from J, leaving 15 bases between them. The germline V gene has CDR1 MNHEY and CDR2 SVGEGT. This CDR3 region has 15 residues. CDR3 sequence (DNA): TGTGCCAGCAGTTACTCGAGACATACAAGGGCCGAGCAGTACTTC. As protein: CASSYSRHTRAEQYF.

This clonotype was seen a handful of times. The chain combines TRBV12-5 with TRBJ2-2; tentatively, D is TRBD1 (6 bases). The V end was cut by 4 bases, the J end by 3 bases, with 9 bases between. Germline V gene lookup returns CDR1 LGHNT and CDR2 FRNRAP. This CDR3 has 14 residues. This CDR3 is CASGSTGYTGELFF. For the CDR3, the DNA is TGTGCTAGTGGTTCCACAGGGTACACCGGGGAGCTGTTTTTT.

This rearrangement joins TRBV7-3 to TRBJ1-2; TRBD1 matches at 12 bases. J was trimmed by 6 bases and V by 4 bases; bases with no gene match: 6. The CDR3 length is 15 residues. The V gene's germline CDR1 is SGHTA and CDR2 FQGTGA. The chain's CDR3 is CASSSPGQGADGYTF. The CDR3, as DNA: TGTGCCAGCAGCTCTCCGGGACAGGGGGCGGATGGCTACACCTTC.

This clonotype was recorded many times. This CDR3 reads CASRVSGASTDTQYF. The CDR3 DNA reads TGTGCCAGCAGGGTCAGTGGCGCTAGCACAGATACGCAGTATTTT. This sequence joins TRBV12-3 or TRBV12-4 and TRBJ2-3; no reliable D call. Trimming left V 6 bases short and J 0 bases short, with 13 bases between. This CDR3 is 15 amino acids long.

This clonotype occurred a few times. The genes are TRBV29-1 and TRBJ2-3; TRBD2 matches at 7 bases. The CDR3 runs 13 residues. V shed 3 bases, J shed 7 bases, and the junction held 7 bases outside the gene matches. Per germline, CDR1 SQVTM and CDR2 ANQGSEA. CDR3 loop: CSVEEGRDNTQYF. The CDR3 DNA sequence: TGCAGCGTTGAGGAGGGGAGGGATAATACGCAGTATTTT.

This clonotype has just a few counts. The chain carries TRBV7-2 and TRBJ2-3; TRBD1 might be the D (6 bases). The germline CDR1 and CDR2 sequences are SGHTA and FQGNSA. The CDR3 sequence is 17 residues long. With 0 bases removed from V and 2 bases from J, the gap between germline ends came to 15 bases. CDR3 DNA sequence: TGTGCCAGCAGCTTAGCTGCAGGGGACCTTACCACAGATACGCAGTATTTT. This translates into CASSLAAGDLTTDTQYF. Full variable domain (outside the CDR3, taken from reference TRBV7-2 and TRBJ2-3): GAGVSQSPSNKVTEKGKDVELRCDPISGHTALYWYRQSLGQGLEFLIYFQGNSAPDKSGLPSDRFSAERTGGSVSTLTIQRTQQEDSAVYLCASSLAAGDLTTDTQYFGPGTRLTVL.

This clonotype turned up a few times. This sequence joins TRBV12-3 or TRBV12-4 and TRBJ2-1; TRBD1 matches at 8 bases. This CDR3 region has 15 residues. V shed 1 base and J 9 bases; nucleotides not matched to a gene: 8. CDR3: CASSLVQGARFEQFF. The CDR3 nucleotides read TGTGCCAGCAGTTTAGTGCAGGGGGCGCGGTTTGAGCAGTTCTTC.

This clonotype was observed at least ten times. The genes are TRBV2 and TRBJ2-5; 12 bases match TRBD2. The CDR3 runs 15 residues. Per the germline V gene, CDR1 is SNHLY and CDR2 is FYNNEI. V was pared by 8 bases and J by 5 bases, with 9 bases of the junction left unmatched. CDR3 region: CASFPSGGAAETQYF. DNA for the CDR3: TGTGCCAGCTTCCCTAGCGGGGGGGCAGCGGAGACCCAGTACTTC.

This clonotype was detected a few times. The J gene is TRBJ2-7, the V gene TRBV20-1; 9 nucleotides match TRBD2. This CDR3 is 14 amino acids long. Losses at the gene ends were 3 bases for V and 5 bases for J; bases not matched to a gene: 8. Germline V lookup: CDR1 DFQATT, CDR2 SNEGSKA (reference sequence). The CDR3 region has the DNA TGCAGTGCTAGTATTGGCGGGGGGGTTAACGAGCAGTACTTC. Protein: CSASIGGGVNEQYF.

This clonotype was detected a few times. This sequence joins TRBV25-1 and TRBJ2-3, with 9 bases that match TRBD2. In germline, CDR1 is MGHDK, CDR2 SYGVNS. V gave up 2 bases and J gave up 6 bases; unmatched junction bases: 18. CDR3 length: 19 residues. The CDR3, as DNA: TGTGCCAGCAGTGAAGGGTTCGTACCCTGGCGGGAGGGCCCGGATACGCAGTATTTT. Translating it yields CASSEGFVPWREGPDTQYF. The entire variable domain, with the rest obtained from reference TRBV25-1 and TRBJ2-3, is as follows: EADIYQTPRYLVIGTGKKITLECSQTMGHDKMYWYQQDPGMELHLIHYSYGVNSTEKGDLSSESTVSRIRTEHFPLTLESARPSHTSQYLCASSEGFVPWREGPDTQYFGPGTRLTVL.